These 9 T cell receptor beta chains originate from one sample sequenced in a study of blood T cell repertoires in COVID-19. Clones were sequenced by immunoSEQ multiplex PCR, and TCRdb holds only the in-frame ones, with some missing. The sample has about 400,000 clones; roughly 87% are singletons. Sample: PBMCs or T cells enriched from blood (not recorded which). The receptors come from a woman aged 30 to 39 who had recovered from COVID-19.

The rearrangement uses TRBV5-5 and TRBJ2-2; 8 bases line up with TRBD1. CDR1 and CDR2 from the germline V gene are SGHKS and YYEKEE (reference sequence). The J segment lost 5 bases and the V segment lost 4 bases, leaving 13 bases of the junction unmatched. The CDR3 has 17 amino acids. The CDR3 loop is CASSQGAGGVGTGELFF. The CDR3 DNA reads TGTGCCAGCAGCCAGGGGGCAGGGGGAGTAGGAACCGGGGAGCTGTTTTTT. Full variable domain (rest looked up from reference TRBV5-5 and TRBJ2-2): DAGVTQSPTHLIKTRGQQVTLRCSPISGHKSVSWYQQVLGQGPQFIFQYYEKEERGRGNFPDRFSARQFPNYSSELNVNALLLGDSALYLCASSQGAGGVGTGELFFGEGSRLTVL.

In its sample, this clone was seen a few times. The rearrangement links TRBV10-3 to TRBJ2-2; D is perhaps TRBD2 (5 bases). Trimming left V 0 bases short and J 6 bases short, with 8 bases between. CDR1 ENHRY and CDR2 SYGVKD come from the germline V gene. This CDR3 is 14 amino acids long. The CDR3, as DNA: TGTGCCATCAGTGAGTCGGAGGAGGCCGGGGAGCTGTTTTTT. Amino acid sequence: CAISESEEAGELFF.

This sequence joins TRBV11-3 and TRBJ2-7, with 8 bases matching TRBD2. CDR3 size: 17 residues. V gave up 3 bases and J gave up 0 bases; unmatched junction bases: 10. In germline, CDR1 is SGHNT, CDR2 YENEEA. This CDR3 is CASSFEGERELSYEQYF. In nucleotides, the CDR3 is TGTGCCAGCAGCTTTGAAGGGGAGCGGGAGCTCTCCTACGAGCAGTACTTC.

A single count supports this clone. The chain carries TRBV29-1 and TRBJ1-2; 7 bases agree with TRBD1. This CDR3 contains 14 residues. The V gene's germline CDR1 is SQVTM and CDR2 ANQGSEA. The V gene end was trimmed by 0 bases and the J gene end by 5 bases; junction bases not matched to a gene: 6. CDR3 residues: CSVEEGQIPYGYTF. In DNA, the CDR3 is TGCAGCGTTGAAGAGGGACAGATCCCTTATGGCTACACCTTC.

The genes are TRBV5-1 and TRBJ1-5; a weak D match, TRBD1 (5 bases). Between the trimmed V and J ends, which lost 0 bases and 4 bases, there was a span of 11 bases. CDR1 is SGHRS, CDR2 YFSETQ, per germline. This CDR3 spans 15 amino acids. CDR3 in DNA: TGCGCCAGCAGCTTGGCCGCAGGGTTGAATCAGCCCCAGCATTTT. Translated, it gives CASSLAAGLNQPQHF. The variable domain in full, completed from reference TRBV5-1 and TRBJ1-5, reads KAGVTQTPRYLIKTRGQQVTLSCSPISGHRSVSWYQQTPGQGLQFLFEYFSETQRNKGNFPGRFSGRQFSNSRSEMNVSTLELGDSALYLCASSLAAGLNQPQHFGDGTRLSIL.

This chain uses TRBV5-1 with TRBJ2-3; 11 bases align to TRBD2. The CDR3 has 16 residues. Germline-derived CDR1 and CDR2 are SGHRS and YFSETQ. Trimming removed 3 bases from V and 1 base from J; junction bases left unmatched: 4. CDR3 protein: CASSYGTSGRTDTQYF. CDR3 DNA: TGCGCCAGCAGCTACGGGACTAGCGGACGCACAGATACGCAGTATTTT. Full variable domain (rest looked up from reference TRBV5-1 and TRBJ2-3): KAGVTQTPRYLIKTRGQQVTLSCSPISGHRSVSWYQQTPGQGLQFLFEYFSETQRNKGNFPGRFSGRQFSNSRSEMNVSTLELGDSALYLCASSYGTSGRTDTQYFGPGTRLTVL.

CDR3 loop: CASSELTVNQPQHF. For the CDR3, the DNA is TGTGCCAGCAGTGAACTGACAGTCAATCAGCCCCAGCATTTT. The V call is TRBV2, the J call TRBJ1-5, with D possibly being TRBD1 (5 bases). The germline V gene has CDR1 SNHLY and CDR2 FYNNEI. The germline V and J ends were trimmed by 2 bases and 3 bases, with 8 bases remaining between them. This CDR3 comprises 14 residues.

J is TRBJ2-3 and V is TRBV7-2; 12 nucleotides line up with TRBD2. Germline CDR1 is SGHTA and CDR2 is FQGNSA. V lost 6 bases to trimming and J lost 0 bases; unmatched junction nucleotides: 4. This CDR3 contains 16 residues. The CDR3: CASSYGLAGSTDTQYF. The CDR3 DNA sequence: TGTGCCAGCAGTTACGGACTAGCGGGAAGCACAGATACGCAGTATTTT. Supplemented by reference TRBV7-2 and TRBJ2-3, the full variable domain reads GAGVSQSPSNKVTEKGKDVELRCDPISGHTALYWYRQSLGQGLEFLIYFQGNSAPDKSGLPSDRFSAERTGGSVSTLTIQRTQQEDSAVYLCASSYGLAGSTDTQYFGPGTRLTVL.

CDR3 in amino acids: CASSLRGGGGAKNIQYF. Here the CDR3 DNA reads TGTGCCAGCAGCCTACGTGGGGGGGGCGGAGCCAAAAACATTCAGTACTTC. The chain combines TRBV11-2 with TRBJ2-4, with a weak D call TRBD2 (7 bases). V lost 5 bases, J lost 0 bases, and 17 bases lay in between. The CDR3 has 17 amino acids. In germline, CDR1 is SGHAT, CDR2 FQNNGV.